Listed below are T cell receptor beta chains from one sample, sequenced in a study of spatial heterogeneity in lung cancer. MiXCR, run by TCRdb on the 5' RACE reads, gives a single entry per CDR3 protein. The table has about 13,000 distinct CDR3 sequences, 5.1% seen once. Material: lung tumor tissue, obtained at surgery. All receptors come from a male donor with early-stage non-small cell lung cancer. Both conserved end residues are part of each CDR3. Each record gives: D gene, clone size, V gene, J gene, CDR3 protein, CDR3 DNA. A D gene is named only where the DNA matches it firmly. Size is stated for part of the rows, as once, few or many counts, or as a class when the clone is expanded.

>TRBD1|many|TRBV6-2/TRBV6-3|TRBJ2-7
CASASGTGRNEQYF
TGTGCCAGCGCCTCCGGGACAGGGCGAAACGAGCAGTACTTC
>-|many|TRBV6-5|TRBJ2-3
CASSYSINSDTQYF
TGTGCCAGCAGTTACTCGATCAATTCAGATACGCAGTATTTT
>-|many|TRBV5-1|TRBJ2-3
CASSPPGTDTQYF
TGCGCCAGCAGCCCCCCCGGCACAGATACGCAGTATTTT
>-|many|TRBV14|TRBJ1-1
CASSQVTEAFF
TGTGCCAGCAGCCAAGTTACTGAAGCTTTCTTT
>-|-|TRBV7-2|TRBJ1-2
CASSFFQQGYTF
TGTGCCAGCAGCTTTTTCCAACAGGGCTACACCTTC
>-|many|TRBV29-1|TRBJ2-5
CSVDRRVGQETQYF
TGCAGCGTGGACCGCAGGGTGGGCCAAGAGACCCAGTACTTC
>-|many|TRBV10-3|TRBJ1-4
CAISGSAGDNEKLFF
TGTGCCATCAGTGGGAGCGCCGGGGATAATGAAAAACTGTTTTTT
>-|many|TRBV20-1|TRBJ1-2
CSAREGGRDGYTF
TGCAGTGCTAGAGAAGGAGGGCGGGATGGCTACACCTTC
>TRBD1|many|TRBV28|TRBJ2-5
CASSTPGTGAETQYF
TGTGCCAGCAGCACACCCGGGACAGGGGCAGAGACCCAGTACTTC
>-|-|TRBV13|TRBJ2-5
CASSGPLGVQETQYF
TGTGCCAGCAGCGGCCCGTTGGGGGTCCAAGAGACCCAGTACTTC
>-|medium-sized|TRBV29-1|TRBJ2-1
CSGAIRVGWYNEQFF
TGCAGCGGCGCAATTCGTGTCGGGTGGTACAATGAGCAGTTCTTC
>-|many|TRBV10-3|TRBJ1-3
CAISEGRVSSGNTIYF
TGTGCCATCAGTGAAGGCAGGGTGAGCTCTGGAAACACCATATATTTT
>TRBD2|many|TRBV20-1|TRBJ2-4
CSARPLAGGPKNIQYF
TGCAGTGCTAGACCCCTAGCGGGGGGGCCCAAAAACATTCAGTACTTC
>-|many|TRBV5-1|TRBJ2-7
CASSQNLYEQYF
TGCGCCAGCAGCCAGAATTTATACGAGCAGTACTTC
>-|many|TRBV27|TRBJ1-4
CASARGVGNEKLFF
TGTGCCAGCGCCAGAGGGGTGGGTAATGAAAAACTGTTTTTT
>-|many|TRBV6-2/TRBV6-3|TRBJ1-5
CAKRHLNQPQHF
TGTGCCAAAAGACACTTGAATCAGCCCCAGCATTTT
>-|many|TRBV5-1|TRBJ2-7
CASSLEGGAYNEQYF
TGCGCCAGCAGCTTGGAGGGGGGCGCGTACAACGAGCAGTACTTC
>TRBD2|few|TRBV24-1|TRBJ2-1
CATSFTSGGPHEQFF
TGTGCCACCAGTTTCACTAGCGGGGGGCCCCATGAGCAGTTCTTC
>-|many|TRBV5-5|TRBJ1-6
CASSLVTGGYSPLHF
TGTGCCAGCAGCTTGGTCACCGGCGGGTATTCACCCCTCCACTTT
>TRBD1|few|TRBV6-1|TRBJ1-5
CATSWGVGQGGQPQHF
TGTGCCACCAGTTGGGGCGTAGGACAGGGGGGTCAGCCCCAGCATTTT
>-|many|TRBV20-1|TRBJ2-2
CSARSGLSTGELFF
TGCAGTGCTAGATCGGGACTTTCCACCGGGGAGCTGTTTTTT
>TRBD1|many|TRBV4-2|TRBJ2-7
CASSRTGSGEQYF
TGTGCCAGCAGCCGGACAGGGTCTGGGGAGCAGTACTTC
>-|many|TRBV7-8|TRBJ1-5
CASSLARAIGQPQHF
TGTGCCAGCAGCTTAGCCAGGGCCATCGGTCAGCCCCAGCATTTT
>-|-|TRBV7-6|TRBJ2-7
CASSSAPRGSYEQYF
TGTGCCAGCAGCTCCGCCCCCAGGGGTTCCTACGAGCAGTACTTC
>-|many|TRBV20-1|TRBJ2-1
CSARLSLNNEQFF
TGCAGTGCCCGGCTGTCGCTAAACAATGAGCAGTTCTTC
>TRBD1|medium-sized|TRBV4-2|TRBJ1-4
CASSQDIRSNVGQGAKLFF
TGTGCCAGCAGCCAAGATATAAGGTCGAACGTCGGACAGGGGGCAAAACTGTTTTTT
>TRBD2|many|TRBV11-2|TRBJ2-7
CASSLPSGLAGGLYSYEQYF
TGTGCCAGCAGCTTACCCTCGGGACTAGCGGGGGGTTTATACTCCTACGAGCAGTACTTC